Below are 10 T cell receptor beta chains sequenced from a single sample in a study of CD8 T cells in ankylosing spondylitis. TCRdb re-derived calls from the 5' RACE reads in MiXCR, one entry per CDR3 protein. The table has 200,000 to 300,000 distinct CDR3 sequences, approximately 10% seen once. The specimen sequenced was blood, either unsorted or a sorted T cell fraction (not recorded which). These receptors originate from a male donor with ankylosing spondylitis or in good health (not recorded which).

This clonotype occurred many times. This chain uses TRBV5-1 with TRBJ2-1, with D perhaps matching TRBD2 (6 bases). Germline CDR1 reads SGHRS; CDR2 reads YFSETQ. This CDR3 region has 14 residues. V lost 4 bases and J lost 6, with 14 bases in between. Here the CDR3 reads CASSPDPGGNEQFF. The CDR3 DNA sequence: TGCGCCAGCAGCCCGGACCCCGGGGGCAATGAGCAGTTCTTC.

The rearrangement uses TRBV7-9 and TRBJ2-1; TRBD2 is a possible D gene (6 bases). This CDR3 is 16 amino acids long. Per germline, CDR1 SEHNR and CDR2 FQNEAQ (reference sequence). The CDR3 bases are TGTGCGGAGGGGCCCCGACAGAAAGTCTTAAGTGGTGAGCAGTTCTTC. It specifies CAEGPRQKVLSGEQFF.

This clonotype was recorded at least ten times. The gene calls are TRBV5-1 and TRBJ2-3; D gene uncertain. Germline V gives CDR1 SGHRS, CDR2 YFSETQ. Trimming left V 5 bases short and J 2 bases short, with 12 bases between. This CDR3 contains 14 residues. In DNA, the CDR3 is TGCGCCAGCAGAACCAACCTCGACACAGATACGCAGTATTTT. Amino acid sequence: CASRTNLDTDTQYF.

The CDR3 sequence: CASSFTASDGYEQYF. Written as DNA, the CDR3 is TGTGCCAGCAGCTTTACAGCCAGCGATGGCTACGAGCAGTACTTC. J is TRBJ2-7 and V is TRBV11-2; no firm D call. The CDR3 has 15 residues. Trimming stripped 3 bases from V and 3 bases from J, with 15 bases between. Germline loops: CDR1 SGHAT, CDR2 FQNNGV.

In its sample, this clonotype was seen many times. The chain uses TRBV5-5 and TRBJ2-7, with TRBD1 matching 8 bases. Germline CDR1 SGHKS, CDR2 YYEKEE (reference sequence). There are 15 residues in the CDR3. The ends lost 0 bases at V and 2 bases at J; junction bases unmatched: 4. CDR3 protein: CASSLAPGGAYEQYF. Written as DNA, the CDR3 is TGTGCCAGCAGCTTGGCCCCAGGGGGCGCCTACGAGCAGTACTTC.

In this sample, this clonotype turned up many times. This chain connects TRBV20-1 to TRBJ2-7; D gene ambiguous. This CDR3 comprises 13 residues. Germline CDR1 is DFQATT and CDR2 is SNEGSKA (reference sequence). V lost 1 base, J lost 4 bases, and 11 bases lay in between. CDR3 region: CSARGKADYEQYF. In nucleotides, the CDR3 is TGCAGTGCTAGAGGCAAGGCCGATTACGAGCAGTACTTC.

This clonotype was detected ten times or more. The chain joins TRBV4-2 to TRBJ2-7; D possibly corresponds to TRBD2 (6 bases). Germline values: CDR1 LGHNA, CDR2 YNFKEQ. The V and J ends lost 0 bases and 1 base respectively, with 16 bases between them. CDR3 length: 17 residues. The CDR3 protein is CASSQDQGRLASYEQYF. For the CDR3, the DNA is TGTGCCAGCAGCCAAGACCAGGGCAGGCTAGCGTCCTACGAGCAGTACTTC.

This clonotype came up many times. This chain joins TRBV3-1 and TRBJ1-5; D gene unclear. In germline, CDR1 is LGHDT, CDR2 YNNKEL (reference sequence). The CDR3 has 13 residues. Between the trimmed V and J ends, which lost 1 base and 6 bases, there was a span of 7 bases. The CDR3 protein is CASSQAWGQPQHF. CDR3 DNA: TGTGCCAGCAGCCAAGCTTGGGGTCAGCCCCAGCATTTT.

This clonotype was seen repeatedly, ten times or more. J is TRBJ1-1 and V is TRBV7-9; D ambiguous. The V end lost 1 base, the J end lost 1 base, and 7 bases lay between the germline ends. The germline gives CDR1 SEHNR, CDR2 FQNEAQ (reference sequence). The CDR3 consists of 14 residues. CDR3: CASSLGEGNTEAFF. CDR3 bases: TGTGCCAGCAGCTTAGGTGAGGGGAACACTGAAGCTTTCTTT.

This clonotype was found many times. V is TRBV15 and J is TRBJ1-1; D gene unclear. Germline V gene lookup returns CDR1 LNHNV and CDR2 YYDKDF (reference sequence). CDR3 length equals 13 residues. Trimming took off 5 bases at V and 5 bases at J, with 12 bases between the two ends. The CDR3 spells CATSETVVTEAFF. In nucleotides, the CDR3 is TGTGCCACCAGCGAGACGGTTGTTACTGAAGCTTTCTTT.